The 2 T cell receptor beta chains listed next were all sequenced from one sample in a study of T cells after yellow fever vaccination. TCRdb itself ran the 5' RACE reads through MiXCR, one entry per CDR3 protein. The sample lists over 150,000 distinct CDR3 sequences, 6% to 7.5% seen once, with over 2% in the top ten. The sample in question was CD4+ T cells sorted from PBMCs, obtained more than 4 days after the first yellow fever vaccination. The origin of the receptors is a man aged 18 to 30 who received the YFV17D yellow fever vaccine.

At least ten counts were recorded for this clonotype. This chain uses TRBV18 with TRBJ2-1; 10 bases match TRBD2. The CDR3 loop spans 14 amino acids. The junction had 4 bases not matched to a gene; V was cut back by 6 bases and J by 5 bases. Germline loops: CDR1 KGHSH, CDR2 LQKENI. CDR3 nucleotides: TGTGCCAGCTCGGGGACTAGCGCAGACAATGAGCAGTTCTTC. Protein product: CASSGTSADNEQFF. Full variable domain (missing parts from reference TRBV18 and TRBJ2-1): NAGVMQNPRHLVRRRGQEARLRCSPMKGHSHVYWYRQLPEEGLKFMVYLQKENIIDESGMPKERFSAEFPKEGPSILRIQQVVRGDSAAYFCASSGTSADNEQFFGPGTRLTVL.

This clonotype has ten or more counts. The CDR3 is CSALPGISNLYNEQFF. CDR3 nucleotide sequence: TGCAGCGCCCTCCCTGGAATCTCAAACCTCTACAATGAGCAGTTCTTC. This chain links TRBV29-1 with TRBJ2-1; no reliable D call. Germline values: CDR1 SQVTM, CDR2 ANQGSEA. The CDR3 length is 16 residues. Trimming removed 7 bases at V and 3 bases at J, with 22 bases between.